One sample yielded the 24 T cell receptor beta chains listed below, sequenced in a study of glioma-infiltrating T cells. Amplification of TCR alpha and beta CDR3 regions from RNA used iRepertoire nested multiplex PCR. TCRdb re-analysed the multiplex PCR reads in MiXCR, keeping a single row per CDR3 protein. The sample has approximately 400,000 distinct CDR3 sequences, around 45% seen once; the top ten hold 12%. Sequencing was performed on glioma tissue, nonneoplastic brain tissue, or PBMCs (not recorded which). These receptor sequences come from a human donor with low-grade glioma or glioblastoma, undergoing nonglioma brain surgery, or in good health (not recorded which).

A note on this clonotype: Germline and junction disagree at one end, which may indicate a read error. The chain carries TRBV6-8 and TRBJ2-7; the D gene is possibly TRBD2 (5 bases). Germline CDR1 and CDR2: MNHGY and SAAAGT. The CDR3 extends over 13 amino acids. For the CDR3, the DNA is TGTACCAGCAAAAGTCTAGCAGATGACGAGCAGTACTTC. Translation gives CTSKSLADDEQYF.

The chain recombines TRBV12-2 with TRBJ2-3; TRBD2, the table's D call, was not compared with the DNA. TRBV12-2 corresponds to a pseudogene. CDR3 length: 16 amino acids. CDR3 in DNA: TGTGCAAGTCGCCAGAACCGGACTCCACGCACAGATACGCAGTATTTT. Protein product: CASRQNRTPRTDTQYF.

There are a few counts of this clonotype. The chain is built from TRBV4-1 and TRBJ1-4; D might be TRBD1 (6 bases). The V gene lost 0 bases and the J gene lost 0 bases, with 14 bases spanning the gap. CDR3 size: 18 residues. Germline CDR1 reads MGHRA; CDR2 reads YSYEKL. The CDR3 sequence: CASSQEPAGHTTNEKLFF. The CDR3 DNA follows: TGCGCCAGCAGCCAAGAGCCCGCGGGACACACAACTAATGAAAAACTGTTTTTT.

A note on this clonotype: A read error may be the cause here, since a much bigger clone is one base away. This chain's CDR3 is CASTQNGYTEAFF. CDR3 sequence (DNA): TGTGCCAGCACCCAAAACGGGTACACTGAAGCTTTCTTT. The V gene is TRBV28, the J gene TRBJ1-1; D ambiguous. Per the germline V gene, CDR1 is MDHEN and CDR2 is SYDVKM. Deletions cut 7 bases from V and 3 bases from J, with 12 bases between. CDR3 length: 13 residues.

This CDR3 is CSARRVNTGELFF. CDR3 in DNA: TGCAGTGCTAGACGGGTGAACACCGGGGAGCTGTTTTTT. This chain links TRBV20-1 with TRBJ2-2; no firm D call. Deletions cut 2 bases from V and 1 base from J, with 5 bases between. This CDR3 region has 13 residues. The germline gives CDR1 DFQATT, CDR2 SNEGSKA (reference sequence).

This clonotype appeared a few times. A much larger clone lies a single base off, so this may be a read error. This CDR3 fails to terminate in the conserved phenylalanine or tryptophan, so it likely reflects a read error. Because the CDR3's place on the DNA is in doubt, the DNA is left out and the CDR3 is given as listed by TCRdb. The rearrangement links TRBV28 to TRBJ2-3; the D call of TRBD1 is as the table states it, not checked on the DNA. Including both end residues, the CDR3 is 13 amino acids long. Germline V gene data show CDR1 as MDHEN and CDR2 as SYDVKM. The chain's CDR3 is CASSDRDRGTFYV.

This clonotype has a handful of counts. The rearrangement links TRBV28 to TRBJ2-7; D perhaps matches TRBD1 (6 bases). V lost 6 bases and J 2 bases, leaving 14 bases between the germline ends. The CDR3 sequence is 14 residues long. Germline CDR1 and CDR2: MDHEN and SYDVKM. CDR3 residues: CASSPSDRAYEQYF. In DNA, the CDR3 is TGTGCCAGCAGCCCTTCGGACAGAGCCTACGAGCAGTACTTC.

CDR3 sequence reads: CSAPVRAGNYEQYF. CDR3 sequence (DNA): TGCAGTGCCCCGGTTCGAGCGGGTAACTACGAGCAGTACTTC. The rearrangement links TRBV20-1 to TRBJ2-7; TRBD2 might be the D (6 bases). Trimming removed 6 bases at V and 3 bases at J, with 18 bases between. The germline gives CDR1 DFQATT, CDR2 SNEGSKA (reference sequence). CDR3 length: 14 amino acids.

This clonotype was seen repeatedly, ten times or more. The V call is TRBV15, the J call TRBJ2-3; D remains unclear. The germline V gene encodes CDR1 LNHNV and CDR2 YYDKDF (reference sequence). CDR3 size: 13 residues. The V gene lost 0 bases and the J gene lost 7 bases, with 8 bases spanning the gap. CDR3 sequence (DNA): TGTGCCACCAGCAGAGAAGCTAAGAATACGCAGTATTTT. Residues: CATSREAKNTQYF.

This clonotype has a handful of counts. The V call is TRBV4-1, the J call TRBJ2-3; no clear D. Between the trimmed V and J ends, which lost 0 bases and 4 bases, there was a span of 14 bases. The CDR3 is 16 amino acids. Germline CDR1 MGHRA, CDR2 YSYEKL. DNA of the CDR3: TGCGCCAGCAGCCAAGATTCGGGCGGTGGGGCAGATACGCAGTATTTT. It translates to CASSQDSGGGADTQYF.

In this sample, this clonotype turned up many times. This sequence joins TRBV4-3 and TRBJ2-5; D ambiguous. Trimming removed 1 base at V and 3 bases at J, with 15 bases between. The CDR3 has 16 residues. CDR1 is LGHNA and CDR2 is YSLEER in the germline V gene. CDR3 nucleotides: TGCGCCAGCAGCCAAGGAAGCTTCAGCCTCAAAGAGACCCAGTACTTC. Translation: CASSQGSFSLKETQYF.

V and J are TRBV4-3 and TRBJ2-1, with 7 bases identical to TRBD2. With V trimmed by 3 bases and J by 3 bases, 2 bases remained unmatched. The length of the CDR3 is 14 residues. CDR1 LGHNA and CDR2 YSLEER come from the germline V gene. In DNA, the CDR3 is TGCGCCAGCAGCCACTCGGGAGGCTACAATGAGCAGTTCTTC. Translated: CASSHSGGYNEQFF.

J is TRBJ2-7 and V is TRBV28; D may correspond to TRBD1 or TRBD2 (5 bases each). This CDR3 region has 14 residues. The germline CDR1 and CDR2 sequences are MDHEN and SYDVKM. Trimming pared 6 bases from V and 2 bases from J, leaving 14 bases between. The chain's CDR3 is CASRLRDGAYEQYF. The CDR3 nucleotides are TGTGCCAGCAGGCTCCGGGACGGCGCCTACGAGCAGTACTTC. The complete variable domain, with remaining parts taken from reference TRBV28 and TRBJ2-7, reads DVKVTQSSRYLVKRTGEKVFLECVQDMDHENMFWYRQDPGLGLRLIYFSYDVKMKEKGDIPEGYSVSREKKERFSLILESASTNQTSMYLCASRLRDGAYEQYFGPGTRLTVT.

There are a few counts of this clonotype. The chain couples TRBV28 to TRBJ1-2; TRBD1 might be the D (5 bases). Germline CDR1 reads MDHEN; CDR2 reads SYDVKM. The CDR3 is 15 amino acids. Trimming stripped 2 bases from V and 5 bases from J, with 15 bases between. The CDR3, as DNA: TGTGCCAGCAGTTTACCCCCCCCAGGGATTTATGGCTACACCTTC. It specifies CASSLPPPGIYGYTF.

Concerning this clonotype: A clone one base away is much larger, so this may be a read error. The CDR3, as DNA: TGCAGTGCTAGTCCGGGCAGTGTCGATATCAATCAGCCCCAGCATTTT. Translation gives CSASPGSVDINQPQHF. This chain joins TRBV20-1 and TRBJ1-5; D remains unclear. Germline-derived CDR1 and CDR2 are DFQATT and SNEGSKA (reference sequence). The length of the CDR3 is 16 residues. V lost 3 bases to trimming and J lost 3 bases, with 18 bases between them.

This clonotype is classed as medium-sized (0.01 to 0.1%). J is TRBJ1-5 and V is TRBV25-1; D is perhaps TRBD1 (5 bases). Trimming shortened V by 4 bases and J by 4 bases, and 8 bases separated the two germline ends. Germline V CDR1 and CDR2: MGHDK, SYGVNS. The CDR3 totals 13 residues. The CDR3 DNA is TGTGCCAGCAGTGGGGGGAAAAATCAGCCCCAGCATTTT. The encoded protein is CASSGGKNQPQHF.

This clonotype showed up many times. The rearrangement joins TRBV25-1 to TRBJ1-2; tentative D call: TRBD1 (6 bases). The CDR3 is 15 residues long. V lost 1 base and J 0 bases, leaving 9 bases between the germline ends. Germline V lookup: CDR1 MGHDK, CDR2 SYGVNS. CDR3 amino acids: CASSEFTGTNYGYTF. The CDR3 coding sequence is TGTGCCAGCAGTGAATTCACAGGGACTAACTATGGCTACACCTTC.

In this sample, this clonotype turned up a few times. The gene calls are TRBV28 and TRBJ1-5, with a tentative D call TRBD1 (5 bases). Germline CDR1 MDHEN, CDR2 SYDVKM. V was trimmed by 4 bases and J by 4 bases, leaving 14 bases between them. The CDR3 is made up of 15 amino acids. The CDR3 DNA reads TGTGCCAGCAGTTCTTCACAGGTCCTTAATCAGCCCCAGCATTTT. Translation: CASSSSQVLNQPQHF.

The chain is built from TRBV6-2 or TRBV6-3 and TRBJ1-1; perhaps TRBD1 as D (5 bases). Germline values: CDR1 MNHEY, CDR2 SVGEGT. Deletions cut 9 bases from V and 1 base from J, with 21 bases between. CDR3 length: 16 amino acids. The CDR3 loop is CARRSEPDSPNTEAFF. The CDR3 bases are TGTGCCAGGAGATCCGAACCAGACAGTCCGAACACTGAAGCTTTCTTT.

The CDR3 loop is CASSIAHGQINQPQHF. The CDR3 nucleotides read TGTGCCAGTAGTATAGCCCACGGACAGATCAATCAGCCCCAGCATTTT. This rearrangement joins TRBV19 to TRBJ1-5, with D possibly matching TRBD1 (6 bases). This CDR3 comprises 16 residues. Between the trimmed V and J ends, which lost 1 base and 3 bases, there was a span of 13 bases. Germline V lookup: CDR1 LNHDA, CDR2 SQIVND (reference sequence).

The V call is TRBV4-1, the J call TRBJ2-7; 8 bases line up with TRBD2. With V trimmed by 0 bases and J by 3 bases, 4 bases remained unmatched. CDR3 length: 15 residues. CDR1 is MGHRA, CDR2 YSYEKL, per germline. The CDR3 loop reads CASSQDRAGGYEQYF. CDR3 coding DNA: TGCGCCAGCAGCCAAGATCGGGCGGGAGGCTACGAGCAGTACTTC.

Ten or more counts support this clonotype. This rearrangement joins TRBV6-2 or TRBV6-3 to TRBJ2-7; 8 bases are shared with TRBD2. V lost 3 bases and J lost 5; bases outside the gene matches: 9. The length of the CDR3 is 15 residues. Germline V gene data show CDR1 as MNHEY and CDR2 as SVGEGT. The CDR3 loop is CASSYWREEIDEQYF. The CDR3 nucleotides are TGTGCCAGCAGTTATTGGCGGGAGGAAATTGACGAGCAGTACTTC.

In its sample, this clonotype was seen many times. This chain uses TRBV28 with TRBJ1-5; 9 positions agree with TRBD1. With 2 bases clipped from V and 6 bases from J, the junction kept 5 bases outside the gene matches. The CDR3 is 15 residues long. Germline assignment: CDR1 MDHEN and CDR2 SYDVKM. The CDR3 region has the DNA TGTGCCAGCAGTTTAAGGGGACAGGGCTCTCAGCCCCAGCATTTT. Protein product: CASSLRGQGSQPQHF.

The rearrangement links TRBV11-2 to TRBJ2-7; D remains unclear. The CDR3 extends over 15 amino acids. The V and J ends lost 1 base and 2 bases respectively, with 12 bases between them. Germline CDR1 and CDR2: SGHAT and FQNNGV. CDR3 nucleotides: TGTGCCAGCAGCTTAGGGGCGGAGAAAACCTACGAGCAGTACTTC. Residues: CASSLGAEKTYEQYF.